This TCR beta chain was retrieved from a study of regulatory T cells in long-lasting Graves disease (dated by TCRdb to about 2021). For context, the study as a whole: In the newly diagnosed Graves' disease group, patients had been taking antithyroid drugs for less than 3 months. TCR sequencing covered 13 persistent and 20 newly diagnosed Graves' disease patients, around 33 samples in total. This study used TCR sequencing and RNA sequencing of peripheral blood to compare persistent Graves' disease patients against newly diagnosed Graves' disease patients. The study was conducted in China and was registered as a clinical trial. The investigation overall reported the following: Sequencing and analysis were limited to the TCR beta chain. The small sample size was acknowledged by the authors as a limitation that may reduce accuracy. Compared with newly diagnosed patients, patients with persistent Graves' disease had lower TCR Shannon entropy and fewer highly expanded clones, which suggests clonal expansion. Peripheral blood alone was examined, since thyroid tissue, which constituted the primary lesion, could not be accessed. TRBV28, TRBJ1-2 and TRBJ2-5 were preferentially used in persistent disease, while TRBV20-1 and TRBJ2-1 were favored in newly diagnosed disease. Patients with persistent disease shared more public clonotypes (around 2,500) than newly diagnosed patients did (nearly 1,000).

What this sample's time point label stands for: newly diagnosed GD, antithyroid drugs for less than 3 months. RNA was extracted from PBMCs in TRIzol for both TCR sequencing and RNA sequencing. The diagnosis of Graves' disease was made according to American Thyroid Association guidelines. The patients came from an endocrinology department in Xi'an, China. Each patient gave around 9.2 milliliters of peripheral blood, collected in an EDTA anticoagulant tube. Ficoll Paque Plus density gradient separation was used to isolate PBMCs, and no further T cell sorting was performed. RNA quality was checked with an Agilent 2100 Bioanalyzer and agarose gel, and concentration with a NanoDrop 2000. The method was multiplex PCR. Sequencing relied on an Illumina HiSeq 4000. To build TCR beta libraries, CDR3 regions were amplified by Arm-PCR using iRepertoire HTBI primers. Before sequencing, the PCR products underwent gel purification. Per the source publication's procedure: Across samples, 60 to 80 TRBV and over 11 TRBJ segments were identified and used for gene usage analysis of CDR3 amino acid clonotypes. Filtered high-quality paired reads were merged into contigs using COPE and FqMerger. BLAST was used to align contigs to IMGT TRBV, TRBD and TRBJ reference genes, with CDR3 defined following IMGT. Any clonotype with a frequency above 0.1% was classified as a highly expanded clone. Shannon entropy was used to measure repertoire diversity, and the Gini coefficient was used to measure V-J evenness. Public clonotypes were defined as clonotypes shared by more than one individual. The public reads were reanalyzed by TCRdb: fastp trimming at Q25, MiXCR alignment, in-frame beta chains only. For every CDR3 protein sequence, its rows merge into one entry that carries the most common genes and DNA. Clone size and V and J calls follow TCRdb, not the original study. In this sample the table shows approximately 460,000 distinct CDR3 sequences, around 17% of which occur a single time. In total, the top ten clones hold approximately 12% of the sample.

The CDR3 contains 15 residues, cysteine and phenylalanine counted. The retained sequence is limited to the CDR3, 45 bases, with the frame set at the first base. As encoded in the germline V gene, CDR1 is MNHEY while CDR2 is SVGEGT. At the junction V is shortened by 6 bases and J by 2 bases, with 14 bases in between. This clonotype came up a few times. Which antigen it targets is not known. One base away there is no much larger clone; base qualities are not given. This sample also belongs to another study, concerning T cells in Graves' hyperthyroidism and ophthalmopathy. Taken from the second paper: Graves' hyperthyroidism was defined as stable when no progression to ophthalmopathy occurred over 18 months of follow-up. The hyperthyroidism patients were between 18 and 65 years old and newly diagnosed, with a disease duration of less than 2 months. Exclusion was applied to patients with uncontrolled infections, other autoimmune diseases, pregnancy or lactation. Diagnoses were based on clinical symptoms, serum thyroxine and TRAb, thyroid ultrasound and orbital computed tomography. The TCR CDR3 was subjected to a first round of RT-PCR using the HTBI primer set and the Qiagen OneStep RT-PCR kit. Blood samples also contained most of the expanded thyroid clonotypes (frequency above 0.001), which suggests that blood repertoires may reflect thyroid immune responses. Ophthalmopathy was separated from stable hyperthyroidism by a 13 V-J signature model, with about 86% sensitivity and approximately 84% specificity obtained in cross-validation and 80%/75% obtained in testing. In validation, the model predicted progression to ophthalmopathy a median of about 6.8 months before onset, with 65% to 71% sensitivity and more than 72% specificity. TCR V-J signatures able to tell the groups apart were searched for in a discovery cohort of more than 90 patients, of whom 40 to 45 had Graves' ophthalmopathy and around 58 had stable Graves' hyperthyroidism. Prospective prediction of ophthalmopathy was tested in an independent validation cohort of under 20 hyperthyroidism patients and 17 patients who later progressed to ophthalmopathy. The 90 or so discovery patients were randomly split 7:3 into training and test sets. In addition, the study compared T-cell repertoires in thyroid tissue and in blood from roughly 6 Graves' hyperthyroidism patients. Once sampling was done, hyperthyroidism patients were given methimazole at a starting dose of 30 mg daily, whereas ophthalmopathy patients were given high-dose intravenous methylprednisolone. Libraries were constructed in a second round of multiplex PCR, after which size selection and purification were carried out. Libraries were sequenced paired-end with 100 bp reads on an Illumina HiSeq2000. SOAPnuke was used to process the raw data, with reads discarded if the reads contained adapters or uncalled bases, had a mean Phred below 15, or lacked an exact constant-primer or identifier match. High-quality paired reads were merged with COPE v1.2.5, and unique nucleotide sequences were defined as clonotypes. MiTCR v1.1 was used to align clonotypes to the IMGT TRBV, TRBD and TRBJ reference segments. Analysis was restricted to V-J combinations with a frequency above 0.0001, which covered about 99% of repertoires. The TCS score was defined as the ratio of F50 (clonal expansion) to E x V (chaos), calculated using BLOSUM62-based TCRdist between CDR3 peptides within each V-J. Welch's t-statistics and random forest reduced 514 V-J features to some 14, which were used in a naive Bayes classifier (R e1071). Sample size was not statistically predetermined, and investigators were not blinded to group allocation. The paper reports TCR Vbeta CDR3 sequencing of about 140 peripheral blood samples: approximately 41 ophthalmopathy, fewer than 80 hyperthyroidism and around 17 progressor patients.

The material was peripheral blood mononuclear cells (PBMCs), obtained at new diagnosis, from a patient treated with antithyroid drugs. This clonotype originated in a woman in her twenties or thirties with Graves disease. Donor details come from another sample of the same person, matched by shared clones. The chain employs TRBV6-2 or TRBV6-3 and TRBJ1-5, with TRBD1 as a weak D call on 5 bases. The DNA is TGTGCCAGCAGGCGGACGACACAGGGCAATCAGCCCCAGCATTTT. It is translated as CASRRTTQGNQPQHF.